The 8 T cell receptor beta chains reported below all come from one sample, sequenced in a study of vaccination and CD4 T cells after COVID-19. The treatment is: approximately 11-day PBMC culture with coronavirus spike peptide pools or control peptides (ViraFEST assay). The unexposed donor provided CD4+ T cells, which were taken before the COVID-19 pandemic (2011-2018). Antigens for these TCRs are unknown. The assay that was used to sequence DNA from cultured CD4+ T cells was the Oncomine TCR Beta short-read assay. TCRdb independently ran MiXCR on the PCR reads; one entry per CDR3 protein. Here the sample spans around 5,000 distinct CDR3 sequences, about 40% being singletons. The sequencing sample was made of CD4+ T cells from blood, cultured in vitro. These receptor sequences come from a human donor in good health.

This clonotype showed up just a few times. The chain employs TRBV7-2 and TRBJ2-3, with 8 bases identical to TRBD2. The CDR3 extends over 15 amino acids. Trimming removed 4 bases from V and 0 bases from J; junction bases left unmatched: 3. Germline V gene lookup returns CDR1 SGHTA and CDR2 FQGNSA. This chain's CDR3 is CASSSGLASTDTQYF. In DNA, the CDR3 is TGTGCCAGCAGCTCCGGACTAGCAAGCACAGATACGCAGTATTTT.

This clonotype came up a few times. The rearrangement uses TRBV20-1 and TRBJ2-5; 11 positions agree with TRBD2. The CDR3 spans 14 residues. CDR1 is DFQATT, CDR2 SNEGSKA, per germline (reference sequence). The junction had 7 bases not matched to a gene; V was cut back by 6 bases and J by 4 bases. The DNA for the CDR3 is TGCAGTGCCTTAGCGGGAGGGCCCTCAGAGACCCAGTACTTC. Translated: CSALAGGPSETQYF.

V is TRBV10-1 and J is TRBJ2-1; 8 bases are a match to TRBD2. CDR1 WNHNN and CDR2 SYGVQD come from the germline V gene (reference sequence). This CDR3 is 15 amino acids long. V gave up 6 bases and J gave up 6 bases; unmatched junction bases: 10. The DNA of the CDR3 is TGCGCCAGCAGCACGGGGGGACTAGTGATCAATGAGCAGTTCTTC. Encoded protein: CASSTGGLVINEQFF.

The rearrangement uses TRBV18 and TRBJ2-7; D assignment may be TRBD1 or TRBD2 (5 bases each). Germline CDR1 and CDR2: KGHSH and LQKENI. The CDR3 totals 16 residues. Between the trimmed V and J ends, which lost 0 bases and 1 base, there was a span of 13 bases. As DNA, the CDR3 is TGTGCCAGCTCACCACCCGGGGACCTTTGGTCCTACGAGCAGTACTTC. Amino acids: CASSPPGDLWSYEQYF. The whole variable domain, remainder taken from reference TRBV18 and TRBJ2-7, is NAGVMQNPRHLVRRRGQEARLRCSPMKGHSHVYWYRQLPEEGLKFMVYLQKENIIDESGMPKERFSAEFPKEGPSILRIQQVVRGDSAAYFCASSPPGDLWSYEQYFGPGTRLTVT.

The V and J genes are TRBV2 and TRBJ1-2; TRBD1 matches at 9 bases. The junction had 6 bases not matched to a gene; V was cut back by 6 bases and J by 4 bases. The length of the CDR3 is 14 residues. Germline V lookup: CDR1 SNHLY, CDR2 FYNNEI. In nucleotides, the CDR3 is TGTGCCAGCAGAACAGGGGGCTTAGGCTATGGCTACACCTTC. Translation: CASRTGGLGYGYTF.

The rearrangement links TRBV5-8 to TRBJ2-3; tentatively, D is TRBD1 (5 bases). The ends were cut back, 0 bases at V and 2 bases at J, with 10 bases in the middle. The length of the CDR3 is 15 residues. Germline CDR1 and CDR2: SGHTS and YDEGEE. The CDR3 region is CASSLGDRNTDTQYF. CDR3 sequence (DNA): TGTGCCAGCAGCTTGGGCGACAGAAACACAGATACGCAGTATTTT.

The V call is TRBV30, the J call TRBJ1-4; D gene ambiguous. Between the trimmed V and J ends, which lost 3 bases and 7 bases, there was a span of 6 bases. The length of the CDR3 is 11 residues. The germline V gene has CDR1 GTSNPN and CDR2 SVGIG (reference sequence). CDR3 nucleotides: TGTGCCTGGAGGAGAAGTGAAAAACTGTTTTTT. It specifies CAWRRSEKLFF.

V usage is TRBV28 and J usage is TRBJ1-3, with TRBD1 matching 9 bases. Unmatched junction bases numbered 8, after V lost 4 bases and J lost 4 bases. Looked up from germline, CDR1 is MDHEN and CDR2 is SYDVKM. This CDR3 comprises 16 residues. The chain's CDR3 is CASSWAGTGSGNTIYF. DNA of the CDR3: TGTGCCAGCAGTTGGGCGGGGACAGGGTCCGGAAACACCATATATTTT.